A selection of T cell receptor beta chains follows, all from one sample in a study of blood T cell repertoires in COVID-19. The method was immunoSEQ multiplex PCR; TCRdb's version includes in-frame clones alone and lacks a portion of them. This table holds about 190,000 clones, 84% found once. Sequenced: PBMCs or T cells enriched from blood (not recorded which). These receptors were collected from a woman under 40 who had recovered from COVID-19. The CDR3 runs from the conserved cysteine through the conserved F or W. Each record gives: clone size, D gene, J gene, V gene, CDR3 DNA, CDR3 protein. D genes are given only for firm matches. A row's size may be missing; if present it is once, few, many or a size class.

abundance: few; d_gene: -; j_gene: TRBJ1-4; v_gene: TRBV9; CDR3nt: TGTGCCAGCAGCGTAGAAGTGGGCGATGAAAAACTGTTTTTT; CDR3aa: CASSVEVGDEKLFF
abundance: -; d_gene: TRBD2; j_gene: TRBJ2-5; v_gene: TRBV5-1; CDR3nt: TGCGCCAGCAGCTTGGTTGTGACTAGCGGACCCCCTCGGTACTTC; CDR3aa: CASSLVVTSGPPRYF
abundance: -; d_gene: TRBD1; j_gene: TRBJ1-2; v_gene: TRBV5-1; CDR3nt: TGCGCCAGCAGCTTAGGACAGGGCCTAGCCCTCCCTTATGGCTACACCTTC; CDR3aa: CASSLGQGLALPYGYTF
abundance: -; d_gene: -; j_gene: TRBJ2-1; v_gene: TRBV19; CDR3nt: TGTGCCAGTAGTATAGATGCAGGGTCGTACAATGAGCAGTTCTTC; CDR3aa: CASSIDAGSYNEQFF
abundance: -; d_gene: TRBD1; j_gene: TRBJ1-1; v_gene: TRBV11-3; CDR3nt: TGTGCCAGCAGCCCCCTCGACAGGGGGAGGGATCTATTAACTGAAGCTTTCTTT; CDR3aa: CASSPLDRGRDLLTEAFF
abundance: -; d_gene: -; j_gene: TRBJ2-7; v_gene: TRBV18; CDR3nt: TGTGCCAGCTCACCACCTAGCGTGAACTTCGAGCAGTACTTC; CDR3aa: CASSPPSVNFEQYF
abundance: once; d_gene: -; j_gene: TRBJ1-4; v_gene: TRBV6-1; CDR3nt: TGTGCCAGCAGTGAACATAATGAAAAACTGTTTTTT; CDR3aa: CASSEHNEKLFF
abundance: -; d_gene: -; j_gene: TRBJ1-1; v_gene: TRBV2; CDR3nt: TGTGCCAGCAGGAGCCCCCCGAACACTGAAGCTTTCTTT; CDR3aa: CASRSPPNTEAFF
abundance: once; d_gene: TRBD1; j_gene: TRBJ1-2; v_gene: TRBV18; CDR3nt: TGTGCCAGCTCACCAGCGGGACAGTATGGCTACACCTTC; CDR3aa: CASSPAGQYGYTF
abundance: -; d_gene: TRBD1; j_gene: TRBJ1-2; v_gene: TRBV11-2; CDR3nt: TGTGCCAGCAGCATGCTACAGGGGCGCTGGGGGTATGGCTACACCTTC; CDR3aa: CASSMLQGRWGYGYTF
abundance: -; d_gene: TRBD2; j_gene: TRBJ2-5; v_gene: TRBV2; CDR3nt: TGTGCCAGCAGTGTAGCGGGAGACGGAGAGACCCAGTACTTC; CDR3aa: CASSVAGDGETQYF
abundance: -; d_gene: -; j_gene: TRBJ1-2; v_gene: TRBV12-3/TRBV12-4; CDR3nt: TGTGCCAGCAGTGGGACACCACCCTATGGCTACACCTTC; CDR3aa: CASSGTPPYGYTF
abundance: -; d_gene: -; j_gene: TRBJ1-1; v_gene: TRBV28; CDR3nt: TGTGCCAGCAGGCTGGTGTCGAGGGCGCGAACTGAAGCTTTCTTT; CDR3aa: CASRLVSRARTEAFF
abundance: -; d_gene: -; j_gene: TRBJ1-2; v_gene: TRBV19; CDR3nt: TGTGCCAGTAGTCTAACGGGACTTCTTAATGGCTACACCTTC; CDR3aa: CASSLTGLLNGYTF
abundance: -; d_gene: -; j_gene: TRBJ1-1; v_gene: TRBV29-1; CDR3nt: TGCAGCGTTGCAGCGGCGGGGTTACGAGACACTGAAGCTTTCTTT; CDR3aa: CSVAAAGLRDTEAFF
abundance: -; d_gene: TRBD2; j_gene: TRBJ2-3; v_gene: TRBV6-5; CDR3nt: TGTGCCAGCAGTTACGGGAGACTAGCGGGAACAGATACGCAGTATTTT; CDR3aa: CASSYGRLAGTDTQYF
abundance: -; d_gene: TRBD2; j_gene: TRBJ2-5; v_gene: TRBV28; CDR3nt: TGTGCCATGAGCGGGAGGGATGAGACCCAGTACTTC; CDR3aa: CAMSGRDETQYF
abundance: -; d_gene: -; j_gene: TRBJ1-1; v_gene: TRBV5-1; CDR3nt: TGCGCCAGCAGCTTGAGGTCTGGGCAGGGATCTGAAGCTTTCTTT; CDR3aa: CASSLRSGQGSEAFF
abundance: -; d_gene: -; j_gene: TRBJ2-7; v_gene: TRBV6-1; CDR3nt: TGTGCCAGCAGTGAAGTTCTTAGCTCCGAGCAGTACTTC; CDR3aa: CASSEVLSSEQYF
abundance: -; d_gene: -; j_gene: TRBJ1-1; v_gene: TRBV19; CDR3nt: TGTGCCAGTAGTGCGGGCAGGGGCACTGAAGCTTTCTTT; CDR3aa: CASSAGRGTEAFF
abundance: -; d_gene: TRBD1; j_gene: TRBJ1-5; v_gene: TRBV7-2; CDR3nt: TGTGCCAGCAGCTTAATCAGGGGGGGCAATCAGCCCCAGCATTTT; CDR3aa: CASSLIRGGNQPQHF
abundance: -; d_gene: TRBD1; j_gene: TRBJ1-5; v_gene: TRBV2; CDR3nt: TGTGCCAGCAGGGGAAAGGGGACAGGGAGCAATCAGCCCCAGCATTTT; CDR3aa: CASRGKGTGSNQPQHF
abundance: -; d_gene: -; j_gene: TRBJ2-3; v_gene: TRBV5-1; CDR3nt: TGCGCCAGCAGCCGACAGGATCTTAGCACAGATACGCAGTATTTT; CDR3aa: CASSRQDLSTDTQYF
abundance: -; d_gene: -; j_gene: TRBJ1-2; v_gene: TRBV9; CDR3nt: TGTGCCAGCACCGCCGGACAGACTAACTATGGCTACACCTTC; CDR3aa: CASTAGQTNYGYTF
abundance: once; d_gene: TRBD2; j_gene: TRBJ2-5; v_gene: TRBV30; CDR3nt: TGTGCCTGGAGTGTACTAGCGGGGATAGGGACCCAGTACTTC; CDR3aa: CAWSVLAGIGTQYF
abundance: once; d_gene: -; j_gene: TRBJ1-1; v_gene: TRBV18; CDR3nt: TGTGCCAGCTCACCATCGGGGTATGAAGCTTTCTTT; CDR3aa: CASSPSGYEAFF
abundance: -; d_gene: TRBD2; j_gene: TRBJ2-1; v_gene: TRBV11-3; CDR3nt: TGTGCCAGCAGCTTAGGTAGCGGGAGGTACAATGAGCAGTTCTTC; CDR3aa: CASSLGSGRYNEQFF
abundance: -; d_gene: TRBD1; j_gene: TRBJ1-4; v_gene: TRBV18; CDR3nt: TGTGCCAGCTCACCCGCGCGGACAGGGACTAATGAAAAACTGTTTTTT; CDR3aa: CASSPARTGTNEKLFF
abundance: -; d_gene: -; j_gene: TRBJ1-1; v_gene: TRBV13; CDR3nt: TGTGCCAGCAGCTCTACCGGGACACATTCCGAAGCTTTCTTT; CDR3aa: CASSSTGTHSEAFF
abundance: -; d_gene: -; j_gene: TRBJ1-1; v_gene: TRBV29-1; CDR3nt: TGCAGCGTTGATTCGATGACAGGATTACACTCTGAAGCTTTCTTT; CDR3aa: CSVDSMTGLHSEAFF
abundance: few; d_gene: TRBD1; j_gene: TRBJ1-2; v_gene: TRBV5-8; CDR3nt: TGTGCCAGCAGCTTGGGGCAGGGGGTCGGCGGCTACACCTTC; CDR3aa: CASSLGQGVGGYTF
abundance: -; d_gene: TRBD1; j_gene: TRBJ1-2; v_gene: TRBV19; CDR3nt: TGTGCCAGTAGTATCAGGGGGCATGGCTACACCTTC; CDR3aa: CASSIRGHGYTF
abundance: -; d_gene: TRBD2; j_gene: TRBJ2-7; v_gene: TRBV7-2; CDR3nt: TGTGCCAGCAGCTTATTTTACGGGGGGTACGAGCAGTACTTC; CDR3aa: CASSLFYGGYEQYF
abundance: -; d_gene: TRBD1; j_gene: TRBJ1-6; v_gene: TRBV3-1/TRBV3-2; CDR3nt: TGTGCCAGCAGCCAAGATTGGAGGGGGGGACAGGGCGATTCACCCCTCCACTTT; CDR3aa: CASSQDWRGGQGDSPLHF
abundance: -; d_gene: -; j_gene: TRBJ1-3; v_gene: TRBV5-4; CDR3nt: TGTGCCAGCAGCCCCGGACACAGCTCTGGAAACACCATATATTTT; CDR3aa: CASSPGHSSGNTIYF
abundance: -; d_gene: -; j_gene: TRBJ2-3; v_gene: TRBV28; CDR3nt: TGTGCCAGCACTGGCGGGGTAGGAGATACGCAGTATTTT; CDR3aa: CASTGGVGDTQYF
abundance: -; d_gene: -; j_gene: TRBJ1-1; v_gene: TRBV7-6; CDR3nt: TGTGCCAGCAGCTTAGGCGAAGCGGGATTGAACACTGAAGCTTTCTTT; CDR3aa: CASSLGEAGLNTEAFF
abundance: once; d_gene: TRBD1; j_gene: TRBJ1-6; v_gene: TRBV30; CDR3nt: TGTGCCTGGAGAGCTCCCTCGGGACAGGGCAAAAATTCACCCCTCCACTTT; CDR3aa: CAWRAPSGQGKNSPLHF
abundance: -; d_gene: TRBD1; j_gene: TRBJ1-4; v_gene: TRBV5-1; CDR3nt: TGCGCCAGCAGCTTGCAGGGGGCTGGGACTAATGAAAAACTGTTTTTT; CDR3aa: CASSLQGAGTNEKLFF
abundance: -; d_gene: -; j_gene: TRBJ2-1; v_gene: TRBV7-9; CDR3nt: TGTGCCAGCAGGCGCTCACTCAATGAGCAGTTCTTC; CDR3aa: CASRRSLNEQFF